This T cell receptor (beta chain) was obtained from a study of shared clonotypes between healthy human individuals. Study outcomes and limitations: It was the few donors that limited the genetic and exposure-history diversity represented.

The quantity of DNA used in unsorted PBMC replicate PCRs was approximately 300 ng, corresponding to tens of thousands of T cell genomes. Profiled with immunoSEQ multiplex PCR; TCRdb holds only in-frame clones, not every one. The table records around 500,000 clones, about 80% of them present only once. On this clone itself: Its antigen is as yet unknown.

The CDR3 contains 15 residues. In germline, CDR1 is MDHEN, CDR2 SYDVKM. The V gene lost 5 bases and the J gene lost 4 bases, with 17 bases spanning the gap. The gene calls are TRBV28 and TRBJ1-2, with D maybe TRBD1 (6 bases). The sample comprised PBMCs. The sequence came from a woman between 40 and 55 years old in good health. Some clones in this sample may be carry-over from other donors' samples. The CDR3 loop is CASSASGQLLYGYTF. The CDR3, as DNA: TGTGCCAGCAGTGCCTCGGGACAACTCCTCTATGGCTACACCTTC.